This passage covers 17 T cell receptor beta chains from one sample sequenced in a study of beta chain features in type 1 diabetes. Sequenced material consisted of expressed TCRB transcripts (all of the isolated RNA was reverse transcribed). The repertoire was sequenced with immunoSEQ multiplex PCR; TCRdb's copy has only in-frame clones and lacks some. This sample has some 150,000 clones, with 9.5% to 10% found just once. Sequencing was performed on central memory CD4+ T cells from blood. Receptor source: a woman aged 35 to 49 in good health.

This clone was seen a few times. The gene calls are TRBV6-1 and TRBJ2-7; D unresolved. Trimming removed 7 bases at V and 1 base at J, with 5 bases between. CDR1 and CDR2 (germline): MNHNS, SASEGT. CDR3 length equals 11 residues. The CDR3 sequence is CASTVSYEQYF. The CDR3 nucleotides read TGTGCCAGCACGGTTTCCTACGAGCAGTACTTC.

The CDR3 nucleotides are TGCGCCAGCAACGCAGGGGGTGGCTATGGCTACACCTTC. It yields the protein CASNAGGGYGYTF. The rearrangement joins TRBV10-2 to TRBJ1-2, with TRBD1 identical over 7 bases. Germline trimming cut 7 bases from V and 4 bases from J; bases unmatched to any gene: 6. Germline V gives CDR1 WSHSY, CDR2 SAAADI. The CDR3 consists of 13 residues.

The chain recombines TRBV6-6 with TRBJ1-2, with a possible D match to TRBD1 (5 bases). V was shortened by 6 bases and J by 8 bases, with 22 bases between the two germline ends. The CDR3 is made up of 15 amino acids. Looked up from germline, CDR1 is MNHNY and CDR2 is SVGAGI (reference sequence). This CDR3 is CASSLISQGGGGYTF. DNA for the CDR3: TGTGCCAGCAGCCTAATCTCGCAGGGAGGCGGGGGCTACACCTTC.

This clone appeared once. V gene TRBV11-3 combines with J gene TRBJ2-1; D is ambiguous. The V and J ends lost 0 bases and 9 bases respectively, with 9 bases between them. Germline CDR1 and CDR2: SGHNT and YENEEA. The CDR3 totals 13 residues. Here the CDR3 reads CASSLDQVSEQFF. The DNA for the CDR3 is TGTGCCAGCAGCTTAGATCAGGTCAGTGAGCAGTTCTTC.

This clone has only a few counts. The chain couples TRBV25-1 to TRBJ2-7, with 7 bases that match TRBD1. The CDR3 length is 14 residues. Looked up from germline, CDR1 is MGHDK and CDR2 is SYGVNS. The V gene end was trimmed by 4 bases and the J gene end by 0 bases; junction bases not matched to a gene: 3. CDR3: CASSGQGISYEQYF. The CDR3 region has the DNA TGTGCCAGCAGTGGACAGGGTATCTCCTACGAGCAGTACTTC.

There are a few counts of this clone. CDR3 residues: CASSVGLANTEAFF. In DNA, the CDR3 is TGTGCCAGCAGCGTGGGGCTTGCGAACACTGAAGCTTTCTTT. This chain uses TRBV2 with TRBJ1-1, with a tentative D call TRBD1 (5 bases). V was pared by 6 bases and J by 1 base, with 12 bases between. Germline-derived CDR1 and CDR2 are SNHLY and FYNNEI. This CDR3 has 14 residues.

This clone was counted a few times. The chain is built from TRBV5-1 and TRBJ2-7; 7 bases line up with TRBD1. The junction had 10 bases not matched to a gene; V was cut back by 3 bases and J by 7 bases. Germline loops: CDR1 SGHRS, CDR2 YFSETQ. CDR3 length: 14 residues. The CDR3, as DNA: TGCGCCAGCAGCTATGAGGGGGCGCGGAGAGAGCAGTACTTC. Its protein product is CASSYEGARREQYF.

This clone was counted between two and nine times. J is TRBJ2-1 and V is TRBV7-8; 12 nucleotides align to TRBD2. Germline lookup yields CDR1 SGHVS and CDR2 FQNEAQ. V shed 1 base and J 9 bases; nucleotides not matched to a gene: 7. This CDR3 is built from 16 residues. CDR3 nucleotides: TGTGCCAGCAGCTTAGTGGCTAGCGGGGGGGGCACTGAGCAGTTCTTC. Translating gives CASSLVASGGGTEQFF.

The V call is TRBV5-1, the J call TRBJ1-1, with D hard to call. Germline V CDR1 and CDR2: SGHRS, YFSETQ. The CDR3 has 14 amino acids. V was cut by 2 bases and J by 1 base, with 9 bases left in between. The CDR3 nucleotides are TGCGCCAGCAGCTTTCAGGCAGGGAACACTGAAGCTTTCTTT. Amino acids: CASSFQAGNTEAFF.

V usage is TRBV7-2 and J usage is TRBJ2-1; D ambiguous. Germline assignment: CDR1 SGHTA and CDR2 FQGNSA. The CDR3 has 14 residues. The V end lost 1 base, the J end lost 2 bases, and 6 bases lay between the germline ends. CDR3 sequence: CASSLVPTYNEQFF. The CDR3 coding sequence is TGTGCCAGCAGCTTAGTTCCAACCTACAATGAGCAGTTCTTC.

This chain links TRBV27 with TRBJ1-5; unclear D gene. The CDR3 loop spans 18 amino acids. Germline V gene data show CDR1 as MNHEY and CDR2 as SMNVEV (reference sequence). Deletions cut 1 base from V and 4 bases from J, with 20 bases between. DNA for the CDR3: TGTGCCAGCAGTTTATTCTCCGATTCTTCTATACCTAATCAGCCCCAGCATTTT. It yields the protein CASSLFSDSSIPNQPQHF.

This clone was seen more than once but under ten times. This chain joins TRBV7-2 and TRBJ2-2; D gene uncertain. Per germline, CDR1 SGHTA and CDR2 FQGNSA. Trimming stripped 6 bases from V and 6 bases from J, with 11 bases between. The CDR3 is made up of 13 amino acids. CDR3 nucleotide sequence: TGTGCCAGCAGTTACCTAGTTGCCGGGGAGCTGTTTTTT. Translating gives CASSYLVAGELFF.

The chain uses TRBV5-1 and TRBJ2-2, with D tentatively TRBD1 (6 bases). Per the germline V gene, CDR1 is SGHRS and CDR2 is YFSETQ. Trimming took off 6 bases at V and 4 bases at J, with 13 bases between the two ends. CDR3 length: 14 residues. The CDR3 loop is CASNSGAGTGELFF. The CDR3 nucleotides are TGCGCCAGCAACTCAGGGGCGGGCACCGGGGAGCTGTTTTTT.

There are a few counts of this clone. J is TRBJ2-5 and V is TRBV27, with 7 nucleotides matching TRBD2. Germline assignment: CDR1 MNHEY and CDR2 SMNVEV (reference sequence). The CDR3 has 15 residues. J lost 3 bases, V lost 2 bases, and 6 bases had no gene match. CDR3 in DNA: TGTGCCAGCAGTTTAACCCCCGCGGGGGAAGAGACCCAGTACTTC. Protein product: CASSLTPAGEETQYF.

Only a few counts were recorded for this clone. The gene calls are TRBV29-1 and TRBJ1-1; D unresolved. CDR1 and CDR2 (germline): SQVTM, ANQGSEA. V was clipped by 5 bases and J by 5 bases, with 18 bases between them. CDR3 length: 14 amino acids. The CDR3 region is CSVNLSPGRTEAFF. The CDR3, as DNA: TGCAGCGTTAATTTGTCACCTGGGAGGACTGAAGCTTTCTTT.

In its sample, this clone was seen a few times. Here the CDR3 reads CASSRVGTGNYGYTF. CDR3 sequence (DNA): TGTGCCAGCAGCCGGGTCGGGACAGGCAACTATGGCTACACCTTC. V gene TRBV14 combines with J gene TRBJ1-2, with TRBD1 matching 8 bases. Germline CDR1 is SGHDN and CDR2 is FVKESK. V dropped 4 bases and J dropped 2; count of bases not matched to a gene: 6. CDR3 length: 15 amino acids.

The rearrangement links TRBV28 to TRBJ2-3; 8 bases match TRBD2. The CDR3 runs to 15 residues. The germline CDR1 and CDR2 sequences are MDHEN and SYDVKM. The V segment lost 4 bases and the J segment 0 bases; nucleotides outside the gene matches: 3. The CDR3 nucleotides are TGTGCCAGCAGTTCTACGGGGGGGAGCACAGATACGCAGTATTTT. It is translated as CASSSTGGSTDTQYF.